These 26 T cell receptor beta chains share one sample of origin, sequenced in a study of blood T cell repertoires in COVID-19. Only in-frame clones appear in the TCRdb table, and some are missing; sequencing was by immunoSEQ multiplex PCR. The table lists about 180,000 clones, over 80% of them singletons, with 6% to 7% in the top ten. The sample taken for sequencing was peripheral blood. These receptors originate from a woman in her thirties or forties with COVID-19, enrolled during active disease.

The sample holds many counts of this clone. The chain links TRBV27 to TRBJ1-2, with 8 bases matching TRBD1. Per germline, CDR1 MNHEY and CDR2 SMNVEV (reference sequence). The junction had 3 bases not matched to a gene; V was cut back by 6 bases and J by 0 bases. The length of the CDR3 is 14 residues. CDR3 nucleotides: TGTGCCAGCAGGGGGACAGGAACTAACTATGGCTACACCTTC. Translated, it gives CASRGTGTNYGYTF.

Only one count was recorded for this clone. The gene calls are TRBV6-5 and TRBJ2-5; TRBD2 matches 7 bases. CDR3 length: 14 residues. The junction had 3 bases not matched to a gene; V was cut back by 0 bases and J by 5 bases. Germline lookup yields CDR1 MNHEY and CDR2 SVGAGI. In DNA, the CDR3 is TGTGCCAGCAGTTACTCGGGAGGGAAGGAGACCCAGTACTTC. The encoded protein is CASSYSGGKETQYF.

The chain is built from TRBV5-1 and TRBJ1-1; D possibly corresponds to TRBD1 (6 bases). This CDR3 comprises 11 residues. The germline gives CDR1 SGHRS, CDR2 YFSETQ. V lost 5 bases and J 6 bases, leaving 8 bases between the germline ends. In DNA form, the CDR3 reads TGCGCCAGCAGGGGGGCCCCTGAAGCTTTCTTT. Protein: CASRGAPEAFF.

The rearrangement uses TRBV6-2 or TRBV6-3 and TRBJ1-2, with 8 bases identical to TRBD1. The CDR3 is 15 residues long. CDR1 is MNHEY, CDR2 SVGEGT, per germline. Losses at the gene ends were 2 bases for V and 0 bases for J; bases not matched to a gene: 2. CDR3 in DNA: TGTGCCAGCAGTTACCAGGGGGCAGCTAACTATGGCTACACCTTC. Translated: CASSYQGAANYGYTF.

This clone has just one count. The chain carries TRBV28 and TRBJ1-2, with a tentative D call TRBD1 (5 bases). The CDR3 loop spans 14 amino acids. Trimming left V 1 base short and J 6 bases short, with 12 bases between. Germline assignment: CDR1 MDHEN and CDR2 SYDVKM. The CDR3: CASSLSRPGDGYTF. The CDR3 DNA reads TGTGCCAGCAGTTTATCACGACCGGGGGATGGCTACACCTTC.

The chain has TRBV5-8 and TRBJ2-7; 8 bases agree with TRBD1. The CDR3 spans 15 residues. CDR1 is SGHTS, CDR2 YDEGEE, per germline. Trimming removed 1 base from V and 3 bases from J; junction bases left unmatched: 6. The CDR3 region has the DNA TGTGCCAGCAGCTTGCTACAGGGGGGAGGCTACGAGCAGTACTTC. This sequence encodes CASSLLQGGGYEQYF. Filled out from reference TRBV5-8 and TRBJ2-7, the complete variable domain reads EAGVTQSPTHLIKTRGQQATLRCSPISGHTSVYWYQQALGLGLQFLLWYDEGEERNRGNFPPRFSGRQFPNYSSELNVNALELEDSALYLCASSLLQGGGYEQYFGPGTRLTVT.

V gene TRBV10-1 combines with J gene TRBJ2-2; D is perhaps TRBD2 (5 bases). The germline V gene encodes CDR1 WNHNN and CDR2 SYGVQD (reference sequence). V lost 3 bases to trimming and J lost 4 bases, with 18 bases between them. CDR3 size: 17 residues. The CDR3 here is CASSDDDLALFTGELFF. Here the CDR3 DNA reads TGCGCCAGCAGTGACGACGATCTAGCCCTATTCACCGGGGAGCTGTTTTTT.

The V and J genes are TRBV5-6 and TRBJ2-3; 14 bases fit TRBD2. Losses at the gene ends were 4 bases for V and 8 bases for J; bases not matched to a gene: 12. The germline V gene encodes CDR1 SGHDT and CDR2 YYEEEE. CDR3 length: 17 residues. The DNA of the CDR3 is TGTGCCAGCAGCCCCACGACTAGCGGGGGGGCGGGCGGTACGCAGTATTTT. This encodes CASSPTTSGGAGGTQYF.

The rearrangement joins TRBV6-5 to TRBJ2-1; 11 bases line up with TRBD2. Germline CDR1 reads MNHEY; CDR2 reads SVGAGI. The CDR3 runs 15 residues. Trimming removed 4 bases from V and 5 bases from J; junction bases left unmatched: 4. The CDR3 coding sequence is TGTGCCAGCAGTTCTCGACTAGCGGGGAACAATGAGCAGTTCTTC. It codes for CASSSRLAGNNEQFF.

The chain links TRBV10-2 to TRBJ2-7; D is possibly TRBD2 (7 bases). The CDR3 spans 18 residues. V was cut by 6 bases and J by 2 bases, with 26 bases left in between. Per germline, CDR1 WSHSY and CDR2 SAAADI. Written as DNA, the CDR3 is TGCGCCAGCAGGTGGGGAGGGTTGGAGGGGGGGCCCCCCTACGAGCAGTACTTC. It yields the protein CASRWGGLEGGPPYEQYF.

The rearrangement uses TRBV19 and TRBJ2-2, with TRBD2 identical over 11 bases. Germline CDR1 is LNHDA and CDR2 is SQIVND (reference sequence). The J segment lost 7 bases and the V segment lost 3 bases, leaving 4 bases of the junction unmatched. The CDR3 consists of 15 residues. CDR3 coding DNA: TGTGCCAGTAGTATTACTAGCGGGGGCAGCGGGGAGCTGTTTTTT. This translates into CASSITSGGSGELFF.

The chain uses TRBV29-1 and TRBJ2-2; 7 bases line up with TRBD2. V lost 7 bases to trimming and J lost 0 bases; unmatched junction nucleotides: 2. From germline, CDR1 is SQVTM and CDR2 ANQGSEA. The length of the CDR3 is 13 residues. The CDR3 protein is CSGSGANTGELFF. In DNA form, the CDR3 reads TGCAGCGGGAGCGGGGCGAACACCGGGGAGCTGTTTTTT.

This clone has just a few counts. The chain carries TRBV9 and TRBJ2-7; 9 bases match TRBD2. V shed 0 bases, J shed 3 bases, and the junction held 7 bases outside the gene matches. Germline V gene lookup returns CDR1 SGDLS and CDR2 YYNGEE. This CDR3 is built from 16 residues. The CDR3 sequence: CASSVGGSGRIYEQYF. CDR3 DNA sequence: TGTGCCAGCAGCGTAGGAGGGAGCGGGAGGATCTACGAGCAGTACTTC.

The chain uses TRBV27 and TRBJ1-2; 8 bases agree with TRBD1. Germline lookup yields CDR1 MNHEY and CDR2 SMNVEV (reference sequence). CDR3 length: 14 residues. Trimming took 2 bases from V and 2 from J; bases not matched to a gene: 1. In DNA form, the CDR3 reads TGTGCCAGCAGTTTACGACAGGGGAACTATGGCTACACCTTC. It yields the protein CASSLRQGNYGYTF.

The chain is built from TRBV5-1 and TRBJ2-5; 9 nucleotides match TRBD1. J gave up 5 bases and V 2 bases, and 4 bases lay outside the gene matches. The CDR3 length is 14 residues. Germline CDR1 is SGHRS and CDR2 is YFSETQ. Written as DNA, the CDR3 is TGCGCCAGCAGCTTACAGGGGGCGATGGAGACCCAGTACTTC. It specifies CASSLQGAMETQYF.

This chain links TRBV9 with TRBJ2-7; 12 nucleotides line up with TRBD2. The length of the CDR3 is 15 residues. The V gene's germline CDR1 is SGDLS and CDR2 YYNGEE. V trimming: 4 bases; J trimming: 12 bases; junction bases outside the gene matches: 14. The CDR3 region is CASSLDGTSGLGVYF. The CDR3 nucleotides read TGTGCCAGCAGCTTAGACGGGACTAGCGGGCTCGGTGTGTACTTC.

The CDR3 region is CASSRGAGANVLTF. Written as DNA, the CDR3 is TGCGCCAGCAGCAGGGGGGCCGGGGCCAACGTCCTGACTTTC. V gene TRBV10-1 combines with J gene TRBJ2-6, with a weak D call TRBD1 (7 bases). The germline CDR1 and CDR2 sequences are WNHNN and SYGVQD (reference sequence). The V end was cut by 6 bases, the J end by 4 bases, with 10 bases between. The CDR3 spans 14 residues.

This chain connects TRBV5-1 to TRBJ2-1; D gene uncertain. Germline CDR1 reads SGHRS; CDR2 reads YFSETQ. The CDR3 runs 14 residues. The V end was cut by 4 bases, the J end by 4 bases, with 12 bases between. As DNA, the CDR3 is TGCGCCAGCAGCCGAGAGACCGGGTACAATGAGCAGTTCTTC. Translating gives CASSRETGYNEQFF.

This clone was seen only once. The rearrangement links TRBV5-1 to TRBJ1-4; D might be TRBD1 (5 bases). Trimming cost V 2 bases and J 1 base, with 12 bases left between them. This CDR3 has 16 amino acids. The V gene's germline CDR1 is SGHRS and CDR2 YFSETQ. The CDR3 region has the DNA TGCGCCAGCAGCTTCACTTGGGGGGTAACTAATGAAAAACTGTTTTTT. Protein sequence: CASSFTWGVTNEKLFF.

The V call is TRBV5-5, the J call TRBJ1-2, with D possibly being TRBD1 (6 bases). The CDR3 is 14 residues long. V was trimmed by 1 base and J by 8 bases, leaving 15 bases between them. Per the germline V gene, CDR1 is SGHKS and CDR2 is YYEKEE (reference sequence). Here the CDR3 reads CASSLSGTPGGYTF. For the CDR3, the DNA is TGTGCCAGCAGCTTGTCCGGGACACCGGGCGGCTACACCTTC.

The table lists this clone with a count of one. J is TRBJ2-4 and V is TRBV6-5; possible D gene TRBD1, 6 bases. Per germline, CDR1 MNHEY and CDR2 SVGAGI. The CDR3 extends over 16 amino acids. Trimming stripped 4 bases from V and 5 bases from J, with 18 bases between. Here the CDR3 DNA reads TGTGCCAGCAGTTCTACCGGGACAATCCCTCAAAACATTCAGTACTTC. It codes for CASSSTGTIPQNIQYF.

This rearrangement joins TRBV27 to TRBJ2-5, with 9 bases lining up with TRBD2. The CDR3 runs to 13 residues. With V trimmed by 5 bases and J by 7 bases, 5 bases remained unmatched. From germline, CDR1 is MNHEY and CDR2 SMNVEV (reference sequence). Written as DNA, the CDR3 is TGTGCCAGCAGTCGAGCGGGGGGAGGGACCCAGTACTTC. As protein: CASSRAGGGTQYF.

The chain links TRBV19 to TRBJ1-2, with 8 bases fitting TRBD1. Germline CDR1 and CDR2: LNHDA and SQIVND (reference sequence). The CDR3 is 15 amino acids. Trimming at V came to 0 bases and at J to 5 bases, leaving 5 bases not matched to a gene. Here the CDR3 reads CASSIEGTGLYGYTF. The CDR3 nucleotides read TGTGCCAGTAGTATAGAAGGGACAGGCCTTTATGGCTACACCTTC.

The chain couples TRBV28 to TRBJ1-4, with D perhaps matching TRBD1 (6 bases). Germline V gives CDR1 MDHEN, CDR2 SYDVKM. Trimming removed 5 bases from V and 8 bases from J, with 18 bases in between. The CDR3 sequence is 15 residues long. CDR3 bases: TGTGCCAGCAGTACCAACAGGGAGGGCGGGGAAAAACTGTTTTTT. This translates into CASSTNREGGEKLFF.

The chain is built from TRBV18 and TRBJ1-1; D perhaps matches TRBD1 (6 bases). Per the germline V gene, CDR1 is KGHSH and CDR2 is LQKENI. Trimming took off 4 bases at V and 3 bases at J, with 15 bases between the two ends. The CDR3 length is 15 residues. The CDR3 nucleotides are TGTGCCAGCTCACTTAGGGACATGGGAGACACTGAAGCTTTCTTT. This translates into CASSLRDMGDTEAFF.

CDR3 protein: CASSDATGVNEKLFF. DNA of the CDR3: TGTGCCAGCAGTGACGCGACAGGAGTTAACGAAAAACTGTTTTTT. This sequence joins TRBV6-1 and TRBJ1-4, with D possibly TRBD1 on 6 matching bases. The CDR3 loop spans 15 amino acids. The germline CDR1 and CDR2 sequences are MNHNS and SASEGT. V lost 3 bases to trimming and J lost 8 bases, with 16 bases between them.